The rows below give T cell receptor beta chains drawn from one sample of a study of neurological immune-mediated disorders. TCRdb fed the 5' RACE reads into MiXCR, producing one record per CDR3 protein. The table records 45,000 to 55,000 distinct CDR3 sequences, approximately 5.8% of them present only once. Material for sequencing was CD4+ T cells from blood. The source is a woman in her late teens or twenties with multiple sclerosis. CDR3s include the opening cysteine and the closing phenylalanine or tryptophan. A D gene is named only where the DNA matches it firmly. Size is omitted from some rows. Given values are once, few, many or a class for expanded clones.

cdr3_length	clone_size	v_call	d_call	j_call	cdr3_aa	cdr3_nt
16	many	TRBV5-1	NA	TRBJ1-6	CASSLGIGGDNSPLHF	TGCGCCAGCAGCTTGGGGATTGGGGGGGATAATTCACCCCTCCACTTT
16	many	TRBV12-3/TRBV12-4	NA	TRBJ2-1	CASTLWGQITYNEQFF	TGTGCCAGCACCCTGTGGGGGCAGATTACCTACAATGAGCAGTTCTTC
12	NA	TRBV7-2	NA	TRBJ2-5	CASSQPLETQYF	TGTGCCAGCAGCCAGCCGTTGGAGACCCAGTACTTC
16	many	TRBV4-3	TRBD1	TRBJ1-1	CASSVRWDRENTEAFF	TGCGCCAGCAGCGTACGATGGGACAGGGAGAACACTGAAGCTTTCTTT
21	many	TRBV4-3	TRBD2	TRBJ2-2	CASSQGIRTSGRLFHTGELFF	TGCGCCAGCAGCCAAGGGATTAGGACTAGCGGGAGGCTCTTTCACACCGGGGAGCTGTTTTTT
14	NA	TRBV5-1	TRBD1	TRBJ1-2	CARSRQGDNYGYTF	TGCGCCAGAAGTCGACAGGGGGACAACTATGGATACACCTTC
17	many	TRBV20-1	TRBD1	TRBJ1-5	CSARRGTGGAGYQPQHF	TGCAGTGCTAGGAGGGGGACAGGGGGCGCGGGATATCAGCCCCAGCATTTT
12	many	TRBV29-1	NA	TRBJ1-1	CSVEELLLEAFF	TGCAGCGTTGAAGAGCTCCTTCTTGAAGCTTTCTTT
16	many	TRBV5-1	TRBD2	TRBJ2-7	CASSLPGLAGGQEQYF	TGCGCCAGCAGCTTGCCCGGACTAGCGGGGGGGCAGGAGCAGTACTTC
15	many	TRBV27	NA	TRBJ1-1	CASSLSSQTGTEAFF	TGTGCCAGCAGTTTATCCTCTCAGACGGGCACTGAAGCTTTCTTT
15	medium-sized	TRBV28	NA	TRBJ2-7	CASSLAQGMTYEQYF	TGTGCCAGCAGTTTAGCCCAGGGGATGACCTACGAGCAGTACTTC
12	many	TRBV20-1	TRBD2	TRBJ2-3	CSAKRGLDTQYF	TGCAGTGCGAAGCGGGGGCTAGATACGCAGTATTTT
15	NA	TRBV6-2/TRBV6-3	NA	TRBJ2-5	CASSPWATGEETQYF	TGTGCCAGCAGTCCCTGGGCAACCGGTGAAGAGACCCAGTACTTC
14	many	TRBV20-1	TRBD2	TRBJ2-5	CSAIPGRASETQYF	TGCAGTGCTATACCCGGGAGGGCCTCCGAGACCCAGTACTTC
14	few	TRBV18	TRBD1	TRBJ2-5	CASSPGRGIETQYF	TGTGCCAGCTCACCGGGCAGGGGGATCGAGACCCAGTACTTC
14	many	TRBV20-1	NA	TRBJ1-1	CSARQGAPNTEAFF	TGCAGTGCTAGACAAGGCGCCCCGAACACTGAAGCTTTCTTT
15	many	TRBV7-7	NA	TRBJ2-6	CASSPPGSGANVLTF	TGTGCTAGCAGCCCACCGGGGTCTGGGGCCAACGTCCTGACTTTC
16	NA	TRBV15	TRBD2	TRBJ2-5	CATSRDSSGRGETQYF	TGTGCCACCAGCAGAGATTCTAGCGGGCGGGGAGAGACCCAGTACTTC
15	NA	TRBV19	NA	TRBJ2-3	CASSIGEIKTDTQYF	TGTGCCAGTAGTATAGGAGAGATCAAGACAGATACGCAGTATTTT
13	many	TRBV20-1	NA	TRBJ2-7	CSARDLTAYEQYF	TGCAGTGCTAGAGATCTTACAGCCTACGAGCAGTACTTC
12	NA	TRBV20-1	NA	TRBJ2-7	CSARPEGSEQYF	TGCAGTGCCCGTCCCGAGGGCAGCGAGCAGTACTTC
14	many	TRBV18	NA	TRBJ2-5	CASSPPYRQETQYF	TGTGCCAGCTCACCACCCTACAGGCAAGAGACCCAGTACTTC
13	many	TRBV7-9	NA	TRBJ1-1	CASSLGGGTEAFF	TGTGCCAGCAGTTTGGGGGGGGGAACTGAAGCTTTCTTT
14	medium-sized	TRBV10-3	NA	TRBJ1-1	CAITPGGPNTEAFF	TGTGCCATCACCCCGGGAGGACCGAACACTGAAGCTTTCTTT
17	many	TRBV7-3	TRBD1	TRBJ2-5	CASSLTLRRDSPETQYF	TGTGCCAGCAGCTTAACGTTACGAAGGGACAGTCCGGAGACCCAGTACTTC
13	many	TRBV11-2	NA	TRBJ2-1	CASSLGGYNEQFF	TGTGCCAGCAGCTTAGGCGGGTACAATGAGCAGTTCTTC
15	many	TRBV7-2	TRBD2	TRBJ2-1	CASSLASGRPPEQFF	TGTGCCAGCAGCTTAGCAAGCGGGAGGCCCCCAGAGCAGTTCTTC
17	NA	TRBV27	NA	TRBJ1-5	CASSFSGGHGSNQPQHF	TGTGCCAGCAGCTTTTCCGGGGGGCATGGGAGCAATCAGCCCCAGCATTTT
14	many	TRBV12-3/TRBV12-4	TRBD2	TRBJ2-5	CASRGTSGTVTQYF	TGTGCCAGCAGGGGGACTAGCGGGACGGTGACCCAGTACTTC
11	many	TRBV29-1	NA	TRBJ2-5	CSVEDAQTQYF	TGCAGCGTTGAGGACGCCCAGACCCAGTACTTC
15	many	TRBV5-4	NA	TRBJ2-2	CASSSRGANTGELFF	TGTGCCAGCAGCTCGCGGGGAGCGAACACCGGGGAGCTGTTTTTT